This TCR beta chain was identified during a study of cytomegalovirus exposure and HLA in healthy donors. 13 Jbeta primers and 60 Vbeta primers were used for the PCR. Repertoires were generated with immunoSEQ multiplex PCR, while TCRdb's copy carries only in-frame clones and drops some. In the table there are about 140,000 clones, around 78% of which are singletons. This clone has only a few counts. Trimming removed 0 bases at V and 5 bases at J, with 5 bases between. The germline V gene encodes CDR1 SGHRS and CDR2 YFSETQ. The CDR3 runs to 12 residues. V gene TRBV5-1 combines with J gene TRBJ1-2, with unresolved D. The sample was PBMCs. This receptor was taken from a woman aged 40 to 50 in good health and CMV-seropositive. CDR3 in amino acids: CASSLARYGYTF. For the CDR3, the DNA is TGCGCCAGCAGCTTGGCCAGATATGGCTACACCTTC.